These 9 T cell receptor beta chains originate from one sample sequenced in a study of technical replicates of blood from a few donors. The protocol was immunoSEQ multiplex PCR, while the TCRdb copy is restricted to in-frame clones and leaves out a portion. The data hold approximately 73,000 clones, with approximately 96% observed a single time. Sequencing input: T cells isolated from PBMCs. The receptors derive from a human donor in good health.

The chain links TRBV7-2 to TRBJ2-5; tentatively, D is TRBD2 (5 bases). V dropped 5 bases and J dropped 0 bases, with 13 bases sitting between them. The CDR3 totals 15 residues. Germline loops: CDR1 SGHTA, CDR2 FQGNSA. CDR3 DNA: TGTGCCAGCAGCGTATCACTAGGGAACCAAGAGACCCAGTACTTC. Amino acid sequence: CASSVSLGNQETQYF.

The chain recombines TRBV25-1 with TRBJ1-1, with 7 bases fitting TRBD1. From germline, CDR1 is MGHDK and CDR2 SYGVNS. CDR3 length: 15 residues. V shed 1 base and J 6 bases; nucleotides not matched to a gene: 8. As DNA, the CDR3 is TGTGCCAGCAGTGAATCCCGGGACAGACCTCCTGAAGCTTTCTTT. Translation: CASSESRDRPPEAFF.

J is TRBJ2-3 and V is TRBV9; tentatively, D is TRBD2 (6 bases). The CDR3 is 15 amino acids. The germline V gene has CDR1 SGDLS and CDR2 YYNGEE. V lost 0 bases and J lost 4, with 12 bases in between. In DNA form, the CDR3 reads TGTGCCAGCAGCGTAGAGGGGTGGGAGGCAGATACGCAGTATTTT. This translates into CASSVEGWEADTQYF.

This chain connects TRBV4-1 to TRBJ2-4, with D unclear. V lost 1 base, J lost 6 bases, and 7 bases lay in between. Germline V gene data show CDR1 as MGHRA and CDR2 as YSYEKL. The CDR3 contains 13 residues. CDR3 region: CASSQVALNIQYF. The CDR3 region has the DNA TGCGCCAGCAGCCAAGTGGCTTTAAACATTCAGTACTTC.

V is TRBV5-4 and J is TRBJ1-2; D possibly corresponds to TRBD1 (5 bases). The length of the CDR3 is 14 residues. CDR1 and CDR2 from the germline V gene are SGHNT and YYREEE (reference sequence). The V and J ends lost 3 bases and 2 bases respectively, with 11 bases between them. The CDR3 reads CASSWRTLNYGYTF. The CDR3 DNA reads TGTGCCAGCAGCTGGCGGACACTGAACTATGGCTACACCTTC.

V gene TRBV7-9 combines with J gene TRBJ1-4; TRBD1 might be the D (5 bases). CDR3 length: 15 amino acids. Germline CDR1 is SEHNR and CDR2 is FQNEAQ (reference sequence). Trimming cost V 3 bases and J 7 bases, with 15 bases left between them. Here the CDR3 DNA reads TGTGCCAGCAGCTTCTTAACAGGCGCCGGTGAAAAACTGTTTTTT. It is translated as CASSFLTGAGEKLFF.

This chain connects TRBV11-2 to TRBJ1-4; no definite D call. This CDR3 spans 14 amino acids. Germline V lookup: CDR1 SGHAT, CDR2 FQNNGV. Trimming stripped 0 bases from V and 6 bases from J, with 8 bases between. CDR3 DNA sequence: TGTGCCAGCAGCTTAGATTCGGGGTATGAAAAACTGTTTTTT. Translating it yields CASSLDSGYEKLFF.

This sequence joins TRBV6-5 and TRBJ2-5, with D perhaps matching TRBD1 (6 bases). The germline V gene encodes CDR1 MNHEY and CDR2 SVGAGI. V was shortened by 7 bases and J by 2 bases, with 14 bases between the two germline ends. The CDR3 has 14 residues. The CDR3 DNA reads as TGTGCCAGCAAGGACAGAGTCCAACAAGAGACCCAGTACTTC. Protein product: CASKDRVQQETQYF.

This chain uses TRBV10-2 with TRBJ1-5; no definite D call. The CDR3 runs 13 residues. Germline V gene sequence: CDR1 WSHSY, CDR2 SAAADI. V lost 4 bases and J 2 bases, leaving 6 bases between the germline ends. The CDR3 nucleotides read TGCGCCAGCAGTGTCCGGGGCAATCAGCCCCAGCATTTT. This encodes CASSVRGNQPQHF.